This section outlines one T cell receptor beta chain sequence together with its context. Germline V gene lookup returns CDR1 MNHEY and CDR2 SVGAGI. V lost 6 bases and J lost 0, with 12 bases in between. The CDR3 sequence is 15 residues long. This sample was taken from a study of blood T cell repertoires in COVID-19. Study-wide context: Spain, Italy and the United States supplied samples that represented acute and convalescent COVID-19. T cells, B-cell-depleted T cells, or PBMCs provided the cDNA or gDNA that served as material.

As processed by the authors: Amplifying reference gene primers gave estimates of nucleated cell counts. Some clones are missing from TCRdb's copy, which holds only in-frame ones; the method was immunoSEQ multiplex PCR. V and J calls and clone size are copied from that table; D and trimming were computed from the DNA. The sample contains approximately 150,000 clones, around four fifths of which appear only once. V and J are TRBV6-5 and TRBJ1-3, with D perhaps TRBD1 (6 bases). Material: peripheral blood. This receptor was obtained from a man between 65 and 85 years old who had recovered from COVID-19. The chain's CDR3 is CASRPQGSSGNTIYF. The CDR3 DNA reads TGTGCCAGCAGACCACAGGGTTCCTCTGGAAACACCATATATTTT.